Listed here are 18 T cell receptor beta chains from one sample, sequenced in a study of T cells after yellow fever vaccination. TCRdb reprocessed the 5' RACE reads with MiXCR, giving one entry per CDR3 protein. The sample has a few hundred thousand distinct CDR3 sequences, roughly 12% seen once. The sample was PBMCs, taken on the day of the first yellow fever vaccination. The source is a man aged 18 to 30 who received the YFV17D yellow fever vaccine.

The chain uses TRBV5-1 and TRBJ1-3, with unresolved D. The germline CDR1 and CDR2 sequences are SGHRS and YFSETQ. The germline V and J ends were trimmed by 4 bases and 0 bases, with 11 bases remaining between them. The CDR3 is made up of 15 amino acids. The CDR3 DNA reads TGCGCCAGCAGCCTTCAAGCCAGCTCTGGAAACACCATATATTTT. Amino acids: CASSLQASSGNTIYF.

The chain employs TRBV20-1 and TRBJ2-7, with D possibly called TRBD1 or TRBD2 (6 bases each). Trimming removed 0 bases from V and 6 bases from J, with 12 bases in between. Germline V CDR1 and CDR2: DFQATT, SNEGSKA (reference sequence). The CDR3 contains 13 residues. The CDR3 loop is CSAREGGTSEQYV. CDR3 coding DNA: TGCAGTGCTAGAGAAGGGGGGACAAGCGAGCAGTACGTC.

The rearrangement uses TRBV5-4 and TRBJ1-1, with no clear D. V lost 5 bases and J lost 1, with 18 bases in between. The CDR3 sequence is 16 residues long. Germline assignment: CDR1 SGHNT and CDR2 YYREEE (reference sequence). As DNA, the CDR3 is TGTGCCAGCAGAGTTAGTGGTGTAATGGGGAACACTGAAGCTTTCTTT. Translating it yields CASRVSGVMGNTEAFF. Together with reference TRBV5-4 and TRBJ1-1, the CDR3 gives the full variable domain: ETGVTQSPTHLIKTRGQQVTLRCSSQSGHNTVSWYQQALGQGPQFIFQYYREEENGRGNFPPRFSGLQFPNYSSELNVNALELDDSALYLCASRVSGVMGNTEAFFGQGTRLTVV.

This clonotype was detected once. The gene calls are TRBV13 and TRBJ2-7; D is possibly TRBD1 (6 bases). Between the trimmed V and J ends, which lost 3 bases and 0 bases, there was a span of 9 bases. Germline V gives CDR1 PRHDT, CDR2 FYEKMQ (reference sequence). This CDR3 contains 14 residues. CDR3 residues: CASSFWGLSYEQYF. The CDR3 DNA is TGTGCCAGCAGCTTCTGGGGGCTCTCCTACGAGCAGTACTTC.

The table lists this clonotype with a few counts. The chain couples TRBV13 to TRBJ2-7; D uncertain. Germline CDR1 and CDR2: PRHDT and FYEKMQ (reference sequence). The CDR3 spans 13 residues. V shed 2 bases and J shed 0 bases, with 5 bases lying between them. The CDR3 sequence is CASSLRTSYEQYF. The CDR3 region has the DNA TGTGCCAGCAGCTTACGAACCTCCTACGAGCAGTACTTC.

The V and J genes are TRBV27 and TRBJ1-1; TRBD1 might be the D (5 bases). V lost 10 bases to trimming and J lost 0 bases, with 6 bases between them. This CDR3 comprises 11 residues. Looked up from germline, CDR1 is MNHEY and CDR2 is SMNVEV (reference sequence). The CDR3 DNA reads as TGTGCCACCAGGGTGAACACTGAAGCTTTCTTT. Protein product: CATRVNTEAFF.

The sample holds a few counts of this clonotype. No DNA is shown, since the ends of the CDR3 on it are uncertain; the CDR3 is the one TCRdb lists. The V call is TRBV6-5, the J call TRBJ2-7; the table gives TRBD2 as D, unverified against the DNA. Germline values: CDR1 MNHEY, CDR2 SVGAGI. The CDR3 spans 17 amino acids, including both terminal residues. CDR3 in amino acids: CASILGGGDLLRVEQYF.

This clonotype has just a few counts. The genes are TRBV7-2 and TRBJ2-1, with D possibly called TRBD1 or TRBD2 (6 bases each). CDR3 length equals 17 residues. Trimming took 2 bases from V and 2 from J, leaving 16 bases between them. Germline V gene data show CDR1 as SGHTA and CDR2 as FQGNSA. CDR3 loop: CASSLSYGGPTYNEQFF. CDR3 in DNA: TGTGCCAGCAGCTTAAGCTACGGGGGCCCAACCTACAATGAGCAGTTCTTC.

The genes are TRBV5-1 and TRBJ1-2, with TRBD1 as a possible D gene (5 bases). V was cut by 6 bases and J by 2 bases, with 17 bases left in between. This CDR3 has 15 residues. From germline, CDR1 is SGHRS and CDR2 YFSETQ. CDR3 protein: CASTVVGGENYGYTF. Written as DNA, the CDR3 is TGCGCCAGCACCGTAGTGGGGGGAGAAAACTATGGCTACACCTTC.

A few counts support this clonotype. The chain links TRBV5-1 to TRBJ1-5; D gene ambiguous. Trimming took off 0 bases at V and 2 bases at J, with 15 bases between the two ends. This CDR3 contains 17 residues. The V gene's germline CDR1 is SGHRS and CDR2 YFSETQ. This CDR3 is CASSLVPGGRGNQPQHF. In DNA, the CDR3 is TGCGCCAGCAGCTTGGTTCCTGGCGGGAGGGGCAATCAGCCCCAGCATTTT.

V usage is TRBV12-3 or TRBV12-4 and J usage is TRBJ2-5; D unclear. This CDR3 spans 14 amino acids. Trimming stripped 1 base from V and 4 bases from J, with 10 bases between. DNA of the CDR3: TGTGCCAGCAGTTTAGTTGTAGGGTCAGAGACCCAGTACTTC. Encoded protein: CASSLVVGSETQYF.

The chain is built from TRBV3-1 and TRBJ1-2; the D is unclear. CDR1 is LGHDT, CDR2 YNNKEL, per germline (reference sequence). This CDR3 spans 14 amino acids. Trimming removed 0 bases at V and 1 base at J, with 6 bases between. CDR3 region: CASSQESRNYGYTF. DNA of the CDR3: TGTGCCAGCAGCCAAGAATCACGTAACTATGGCTACACCTTC.

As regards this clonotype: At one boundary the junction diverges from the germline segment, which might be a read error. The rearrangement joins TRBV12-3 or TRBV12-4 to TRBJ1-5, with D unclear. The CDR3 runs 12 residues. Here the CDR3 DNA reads TGTGCCAGCAGTTTAGGCGACGGCGGCCGGTGGTTT. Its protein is CASSLGDGGRWF.

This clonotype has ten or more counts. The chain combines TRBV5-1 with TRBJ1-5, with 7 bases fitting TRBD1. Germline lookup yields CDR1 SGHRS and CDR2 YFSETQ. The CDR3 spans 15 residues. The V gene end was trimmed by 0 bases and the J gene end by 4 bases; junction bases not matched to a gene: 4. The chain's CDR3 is CASSLDYRGNQPQHF. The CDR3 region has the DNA TGCGCCAGCAGCTTGGACTACAGGGGAAATCAGCCCCAGCATTTT. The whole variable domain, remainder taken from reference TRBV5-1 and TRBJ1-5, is KAGVTQTPRYLIKTRGQQVTLSCSPISGHRSVSWYQQTPGQGLQFLFEYFSETQRNKGNFPGRFSGRQFSNSRSEMNVSTLELGDSALYLCASSLDYRGNQPQHFGDGTRLSIL.

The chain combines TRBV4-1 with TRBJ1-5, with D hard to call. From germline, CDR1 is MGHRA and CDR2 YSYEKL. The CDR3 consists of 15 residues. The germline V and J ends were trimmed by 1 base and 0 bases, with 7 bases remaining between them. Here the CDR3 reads CASSQAIGSNQPQHF. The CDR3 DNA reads TGCGCCAGCAGCCAAGCAATTGGTAGCAATCAGCCCCAGCATTTT.

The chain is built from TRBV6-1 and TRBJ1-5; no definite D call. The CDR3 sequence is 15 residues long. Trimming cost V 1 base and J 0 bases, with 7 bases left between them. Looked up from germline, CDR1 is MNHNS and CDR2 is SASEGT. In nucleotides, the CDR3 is TGTGCCAGCAGTGAAGACGAGGATAGCAATCAGCCCCAGCATTTT. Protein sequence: CASSEDEDSNQPQHF.

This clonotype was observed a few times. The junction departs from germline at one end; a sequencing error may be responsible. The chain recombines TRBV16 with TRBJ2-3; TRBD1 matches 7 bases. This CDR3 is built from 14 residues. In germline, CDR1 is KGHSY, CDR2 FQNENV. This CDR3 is CASSKSTGPDTQYF. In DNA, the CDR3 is TGTGCCAGCAGCAAATCGACAGGGCCAGATACGCAGTATTTT. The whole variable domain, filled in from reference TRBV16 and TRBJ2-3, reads GEEVAQTPKHLVRGEGQKAKLYCAPIKGHSYVFWYQQVLKNEFKFLISFQNENVFDETGMPKERFSAKCLPNSPCSLEIQATKLEDSAVYFCASSKSTGPDTQYFGPGTRLTVL.

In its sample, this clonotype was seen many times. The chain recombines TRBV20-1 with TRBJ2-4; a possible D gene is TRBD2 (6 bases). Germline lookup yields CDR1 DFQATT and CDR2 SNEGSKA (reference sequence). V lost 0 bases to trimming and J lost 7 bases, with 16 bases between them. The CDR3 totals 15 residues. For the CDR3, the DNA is TGCAGTGCTAGAGATACGGCGGGGTCGGTTAACATTCAGTACTTC. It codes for CSARDTAGSVNIQYF.